This T cell receptor (beta chain) derives from a study of technical replicates of blood from several donors. The CDR3 covers 11 residues. Germline V gene data show CDR1 as GTSNPN and CDR2 as SVGIG (reference sequence). Trimming at V came to 4 bases and at J to 11 bases, leaving 6 bases not matched to a gene. Assay used: immunoSEQ multiplex PCR; TCRdb lists only in-frame clones, some missing. This sample has about 79,000 clones, with approximately 91% found just once. This receptor was identified in a human donor in good health. Some clones in this sample may be carry-over from other donors' samples. This rearrangement joins TRBV30 to TRBJ2-3; 7 bases match TRBD1. What was sequenced was T cells isolated from PBMCs. CDR3 loop: CAWNRQGLQYF. The CDR3 nucleotides read TGTGCCTGGAACCGACAGGGATTGCAGTATTTT.